Described below is a single T cell receptor (beta chain) sequence and its context. This clone was seen a few times. What antigen it recognizes has not been identified. Per-base qualities were not stored, and no clone one base away is much larger. The time point label, as the study defines it: baseline before oral tofacitinib. From alopecia areata patients, peripheral blood was collected along with lesional scalp punch biopsies. Human scalp biopsies were immediately fixed in PAXgene tissue containers. The data stem from a study of CD8+ T cells in alopecia areata (dated by TCRdb to 2017 to 2018). The study in broad terms: Treated patients were enrolled in an open-label pilot trial of oral tofacitinib, 5 to 10 mg twice daily, for moderate-to-severe alopecia areata. Patients received tofacitinib for 6 to 18 months and were then followed off drug for 6 months to check for delayed response and recurrence. Biopsies were taken from tofacitinib-treated patients at baseline and again at 4 and 24 weeks into treatment, and several of those patients also had a later scalp biopsy. Human TCRbeta sequencing covered scalp tissue and sorted CD4+ and CD8+ peripheral blood T cells from patchy and totalis/universalis alopecia areata patients and healthy controls. immunoSEQ multiplex PCR using 35 Vbeta forward primers and 13 Jbeta reverse primers was used to amplify TCRbeta CDR3 regions. Scalp clonality was compared among normal scalp (n=4), patchy alopecia areata scalp (n=8), and alopecia totalis/universalis scalp (n=8). RNA was extracted with the PAXgene miRNA kit for fixed scalp, the miRNeasy kit for PBMCs, and the RNeasy kit for mouse skin. To study T cell clonal expansion in alopecia areata, the researchers applied high-throughput TCRbeta sequencing to both the C3H/HeJ mouse model and human patients.

What the authors observed across the whole study: Compared with mice, TCR sequences shared between patients were less clear, possibly partly because of HLA diversity across the patient population. Resident alphabeta T cells in normal human skin are also sequenced, complicating scalp TCR repertoire analysis, unlike mouse skin dominated by gammadelta T cells. Lesional scalp, especially in alopecia totalis/universalis, showed higher clonality and more expanded CD8+ clones than normal scalp, suggesting antigenic drive.

The library was built by means of the immunoSEQ multiplex PCR assay. RNA was extracted from all samples and reverse transcribed into cDNA as template for TCR sequencing. SuperScript III was used for first-strand cDNA synthesis, primed with a 2:1 mix of oligo-dT and random hexamers. A synthetic immune receptor repertoire was used to assess amplification bias, and residual bias was removed computationally. The study's processing was this. After raw reads were preprocessed to remove errors, the CDR3 was defined following IMGT conventions as running from the conserved cysteine to phenylalanine. Clonality was computed by normalizing Shannon entropy by log2 of the number of productive unique TCRs and subtracting the result from 1. Whether scalp clones were CD4 or CD8 was inferred by matching scalp TCRbeta sequences against CD4 and CD8 repertoires sorted from blood. Not all clones reach the TCRdb copy of this immuneACCESS table, which keeps in-frame sequences only. Checked studies attribute under half of the gap to unresolved V genes and leave the rest unexplained. That table gives V, J and clone size, and the DNA gave D and trimming. The sample table contains under 7,500 clones; only one count was recorded for 67% of them. Jointly, the top ten make up roughly 21% of the sample.

The germline V end is reduced by 4 bases and the J end by 7 bases; junction bases left unmatched: 15. Per the germline V gene, SGHTA is the CDR1 and FQGNSA is the CDR2. The CDR3 goes from the cysteine to the phenylalanine over 16 residues. The entry retains the CDR3 DNA only, 48 bases that are in frame from base 1. The sample consisted of skin, taken at week 0. Recombination joined TRBV7-2 with TRBJ2-5, with 7 bases in between that match TRBD2. This TCR was recovered from a human donor with alopecia areata. This receptor carries the CDR3 CASSSKRDPGPGTQYF. The bases are TGTGCCAGCAGCTCAAAGCGGGACCCCGGGCCTGGGACCCAGTACTTC.